This T cell receptor beta chain stems from a study of monozygotic twins with inflammatory bowel disease (dated by TCRdb to 2018 to 2020). General notes on the study: In total, 28 monozygotic twin pairs made up the full study: 19 Danish pairs, all IBD-discordant, plus nine German pairs, of which four were IBD-concordant and five were IBD-discordant. The search for disease-associated traits relied mainly on comparing IBD patients with their genetically identical healthy co-twins within discordant pairs. Each individual had, on average, about 151 000 unique TCRalpha sequences and 181 000 unique TCRbeta sequences available for analysis.

As concerns this clonotype: The specificity of this receptor is unknown.

Including cysteine and phenylalanine, the CDR3 has 16 amino acids. No DNA has been recorded. CDR1 and CDR2 are drawn from the germline V gene (reference sequence): SGHKS, YYEKEE. A roughly 2.7 ml peripheral blood sample was drawn into PAXgene tubes per donor and stored at -80°C. Total RNA was isolated from whole blood with the PAXgene blood miRNA kit on an automated QIAcube, without T cell sorting. Deep TCRalpha and TCRbeta repertoire profiling with unique molecular barcoding was performed on peripheral blood of monozygotic twin pairs concordant or discordant for inflammatory bowel disease. For every twin pair, smoking habits were documented, and each individual was categorised as a current, former or never smoker. Receptor libraries were prepared by 5' RACE. Each TCR library was prepared from about 3,300 ng of total RNA. For each sample, cDNA synthesis with SMARTScribe reverse transcriptase was split into eight separate reactions. During cDNA synthesis, template switching introduced unique molecular identifiers that contained a 6-nucleotide sample barcode. Two nested PCRs of approximately 16 and 10 cycles amplified the TCRalpha and TCRbeta cDNA, and bead purification followed each PCR. Before amplification, cDNA was treated with uracil DNA-glycosylase and purified using the QIAquick PCR purification kit. The second PCR added Illumina TruSeq-compatible adapters along with sample-specific barcodes. Library quality and concentration were assessed using TapeStation and Qubit, and about 5 ng of each library was pooled. Sequencing of pooled libraries was carried out on an Illumina HiSeq2500 single-index Rapid Run using 2 x 100 bp reads and custom sequencing primers. The original pipeline was this. PCR and sequencing errors were corrected by UMI-based consensus assembly using MiGEC version 1.2.6. V(D)J alignment, clonotype assembly and CDR3 extraction were performed with MiXCR version 2.1.1. To normalise gene usage, clonotype sharing and MAIT/NKT TCR abundance, the analysis used the top 1000, 10 000 and 20 000 clonotypes per sample. After downsampling to 27 000 UMIs, diversity was calculated as the inverse Simpson index using the vegan R package. Paired Mann-Whitney U tests were applied to discordant twin pairs, and Benjamini-Hochberg correction was used for multiple testing. TCRdb reprocessed the reads, reporting each CDR3 protein sequence once and no DNA. The V and J calls and clone size are TCRdb's, not the authors'. This sample's table has entries for 210,000 or so distinct CDR3 sequences. The top ten clonotypes cover roughly 8% of the sample.

The paper as a whole reports these results and caveats: Distinction between different T cell subtypes could not be achieved in the analysis. No difference in repertoire similarity was observed between concordant and discordant twins, possibly owing to limited statistical power. TCRbeta repertoire diversity, by inverse Simpson index, was decreased in IBD patients compared with their healthy co-twins. No single strong signal or clonotype linked to IBD turned up in the results, so the idea that one exists was not supported. Differing immunosuppressive treatments among patients may have added background noise and inter-individual variability to the repertoires. IBD patients shared fewer clonotypes with other individuals than healthy twins did, most markedly in patients showing signs of disease activity.

The chain is made from TRBV5-5 and TRBJ2-7; lacking DNA, the TRBD2 call made by TCRdb goes unchecked. Sequencing was carried out using blood. The TCR originated in a human donor with ulcerative colitis or Crohn's disease, or a healthy co-twin of an affected twin (not recorded which). The CDR3 protein: CASSLWVAGKPREQYF.